The rows below give T cell receptor beta chains drawn from one sample of a study of monozygotic twins with inflammatory bowel disease. TCRdb derives one entry per CDR3 protein from the 5' RACE reads, leaving out DNA. The table lists 400,000 to 500,000 distinct CDR3 sequences, with approximately 2.3% in the top ten. What was sequenced was blood. The receptors were gathered from a human donor with ulcerative colitis or Crohn's disease, or a healthy co-twin of an affected twin (not recorded which). The CDR3 runs from the conserved cysteine through the conserved F or W.

j_call v_call cdr3_aa
TRBJ2-6 TRBV4-2 CASSQPTRGQGRSQYSGANVLTF
TRBJ1-2 TRBV20-1 CSAMLQGASGYTF
TRBJ2-7 TRBV4-1 CASSQVQGVSYEQYF
TRBJ2-2 TRBV6-5 CASSYGASTGELFF
TRBJ1-1 TRBV28 CANNLRQGTEAFF
TRBJ2-7 TRBV12-3/TRBV12-4 CASSLELTTQYF
TRBJ2-1 TRBV11-2 CASSMAVAGSSEQFF
TRBJ2-3 TRBV20-1 CSASPSSGITDTQYF
TRBJ1-6 TRBV6-1 CASMGLGGRVISPLHF
TRBJ2-1 TRBV19 CASSMRALRDNEQFF
TRBJ2-7 TRBV5-1 CASSRTPGQGYEQYF
TRBJ1-1 TRBV18 CASSPERNTEAFF
TRBJ2-1 TRBV28 CASSPWSYNEQFF
TRBJ2-2 TRBV2 CASSEAANTGELFF
TRBJ2-7 TRBV7-9 CASSSDPNEQYF
TRBJ2-1 TRBV7-9 CASRGVRGITNEQFF
TRBJ2-5 TRBV20-1 CSARATQGQAPGTQYF
TRBJ2-6 TRBV3-1 CASSHRGLGANVLTF
TRBJ1-2 TRBV19 CACSRGGNLNGYTF
TRBJ1-5 TRBV6-1 CASSRGTGFGGGNQPQHF
TRBJ1-5 TRBV29-1 CSVRTDDQPQHF
TRBJ2-1 TRBV7-2 CASSLAVNSYNEQFF
TRBJ2-7 TRBV27 CASSLSLPAGYSEQYF
TRBJ1-2 TRBV30 CAWKANNYGYTF
TRBJ2-7 TRBV25-1 CASTPAGEYEQYF
TRBJ2-1 TRBV10-3 CAISEEGERGIF
TRBJ1-1 TRBV6-2/TRBV6-3 CASSIGRREAFF
TRBJ1-6 TRBV7-3 CASSLEGGLSPLHF
TRBJ2-1 TRBV6-2/TRBV6-3 CASSRTGRASYNEQFF
TRBJ2-7 TRBV20-1 CSARSIRTSGRVYEQYF
TRBJ2-7 TRBV29-1 CSVARRLDLSYEQYF
TRBJ2-1 TRBV20-1 CSVRGGVSQREQFF
TRBJ2-2 TRBV10-3 CAASDRARGTGELFF
TRBJ1-1 TRBV12-5 CASGLGAFTEAFF
TRBJ1-5 TRBV20-1 CSAGDVGDNQPQHF